This T cell receptor beta chain was recorded in a study of CD8 T cells in Susac syndrome. Notes on the study in general: It was acknowledged in the study that its TCR sequencing and HLA analysis involved a relatively small number of individuals.

RNA was extracted with the RNeasy kit, and a quantity of roughly 0.5 to 1 ug was reverse transcribed using random hexamers. A multiplex approach, immunoSEQ multiplex PCR, amplified TCR beta CDR3 across 54 Vbeta and 13 Jbeta. TCRdb called the immunoSEQ multiplex PCR reads again in MiXCR, with one record for every CDR3 protein. The sample includes 120,000 to 150,000 distinct CDR3 sequences, 85% to 95% of them seen just once. Turning to this clonotype: Its antigen is still unknown.

The study sequenced TCR beta in blood CD8+ and CD4+ T cells. V was cut by 0 bases and J by 4 bases, with 12 bases left in between. Germline CDR1 and CDR2: LNHNV and YYDKDF (reference sequence). The CDR3 length is 15 residues. The chain carries TRBV15 and TRBJ1-1, with D tentatively TRBD1 (5 bases). The sequencing sample was made of CD8+ T cells from PBMCs. The receptor was derived from a human donor in good health. CDR3 protein: CATSRDLGEVTEAFF. In DNA form, the CDR3 reads TGTGCCACCAGCAGAGATTTGGGGGAAGTCACTGAAGCTTTCTTT.